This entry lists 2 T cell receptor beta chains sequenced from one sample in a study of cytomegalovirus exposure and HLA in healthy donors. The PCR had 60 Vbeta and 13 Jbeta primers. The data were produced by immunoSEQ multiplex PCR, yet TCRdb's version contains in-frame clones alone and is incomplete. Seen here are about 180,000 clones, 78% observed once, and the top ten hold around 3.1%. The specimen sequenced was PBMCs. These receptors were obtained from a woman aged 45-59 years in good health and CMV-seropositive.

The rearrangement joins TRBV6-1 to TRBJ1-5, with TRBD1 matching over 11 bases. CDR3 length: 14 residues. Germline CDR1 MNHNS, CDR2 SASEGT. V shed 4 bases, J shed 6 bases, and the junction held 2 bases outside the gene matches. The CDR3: CASSGTGGSQPQHF. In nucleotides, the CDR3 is TGTGCCAGCAGTGGGACAGGGGGCAGTCAGCCCCAGCATTTT.

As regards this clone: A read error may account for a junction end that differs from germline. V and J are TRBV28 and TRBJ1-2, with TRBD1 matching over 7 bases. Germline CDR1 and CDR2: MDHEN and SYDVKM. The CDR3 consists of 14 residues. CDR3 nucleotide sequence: TGTGCCAGCATTTTAGACAGGGTGAAAAGGGGCTACACCTTC. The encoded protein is CASILDRVKRGYTF.